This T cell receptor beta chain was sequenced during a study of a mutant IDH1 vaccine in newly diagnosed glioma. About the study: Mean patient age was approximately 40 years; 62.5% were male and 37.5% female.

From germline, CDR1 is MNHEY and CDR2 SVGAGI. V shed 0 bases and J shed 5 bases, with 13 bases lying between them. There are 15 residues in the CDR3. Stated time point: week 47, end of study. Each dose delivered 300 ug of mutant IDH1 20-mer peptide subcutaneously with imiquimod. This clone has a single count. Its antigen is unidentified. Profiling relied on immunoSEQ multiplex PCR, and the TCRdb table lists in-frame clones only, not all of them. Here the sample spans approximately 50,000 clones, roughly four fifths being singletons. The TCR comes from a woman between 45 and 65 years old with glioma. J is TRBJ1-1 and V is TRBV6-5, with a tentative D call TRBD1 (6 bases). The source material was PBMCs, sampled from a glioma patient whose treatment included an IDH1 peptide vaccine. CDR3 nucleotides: TGTGCCAGCAGTTACTCGAGGGGGGCGAATACTGAAGCTTTCTTT. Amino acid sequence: CASSYSRGANTEAFF.